The entry below gives a single T cell receptor beta chain sequence along with its context. The antigen is undetermined. Measured with immunoSEQ multiplex PCR; TCRdb has only the in-frame clones, and not every one. The sample consists of some 170,000 clones, 75% to 90% of them appearing once. This sample is drawn from a study of lymphopenia after photon versus proton radiotherapy. Regarding the study as a whole: A bigger post-nadir fall in TCR diversity correlated inversely with survival time in deceased patients. Only patients who died were analyzed for survival; proton advantage is unproven. Photon-treated patients lost naive T cells and TCR diversity; proton-treated stayed stable. After lymphocyte nadir, photon-treated repertoires showed oligoclonal expansion, especially CD8+ Temra.

V gave up 3 bases and J gave up 6 bases; unmatched junction bases: 7. Germline values: CDR1 SGHDT, CDR2 YYEEEE. This CDR3 spans 15 amino acids. This chain uses TRBV5-6 with TRBJ2-7; TRBD2 agrees at 12 bases. This TCR was recovered from a man aged 50-60 years with gastric cancer. The material sequenced was peripheral blood, taken from a patient treated with photon-based radiotherapy. The CDR3: CASSSRLAGDLEQYF. In nucleotides, the CDR3 is TGTGCCAGCAGCTCCCGACTAGCGGGAGACCTCGAGCAGTACTTC.